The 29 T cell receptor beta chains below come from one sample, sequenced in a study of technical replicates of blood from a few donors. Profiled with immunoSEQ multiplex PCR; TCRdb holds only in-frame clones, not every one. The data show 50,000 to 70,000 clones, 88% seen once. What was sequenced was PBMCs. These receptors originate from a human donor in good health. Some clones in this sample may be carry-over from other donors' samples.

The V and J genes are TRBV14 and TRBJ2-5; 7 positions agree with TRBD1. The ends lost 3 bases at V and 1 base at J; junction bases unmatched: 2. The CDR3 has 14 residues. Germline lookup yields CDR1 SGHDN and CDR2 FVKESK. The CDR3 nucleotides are TGTGCCAGCAGCCATCACAGGGGCCAAGAGACCCAGTACTTC. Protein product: CASSHHRGQETQYF.

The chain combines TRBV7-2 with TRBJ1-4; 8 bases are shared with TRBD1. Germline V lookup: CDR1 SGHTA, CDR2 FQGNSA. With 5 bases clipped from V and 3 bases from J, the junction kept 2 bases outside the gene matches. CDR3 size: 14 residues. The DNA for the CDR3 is TGTGCCAGCAGCCAGGGGGCGTCTAATGAAAAACTGTTTTTT. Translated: CASSQGASNEKLFF.

The DNA of the CDR3 is TGTGCCAGCAGCCTCCCCGGCGGGAGCACCGGGGAGCTGTTTTTT. Protein: CASSLPGGSTGELFF. This chain connects TRBV9 to TRBJ2-2, with 7 nucleotides matching TRBD2. This CDR3 has 15 residues. V shed 4 bases, J shed 4 bases, and the junction held 7 bases outside the gene matches. Germline lookup yields CDR1 SGDLS and CDR2 YYNGEE.

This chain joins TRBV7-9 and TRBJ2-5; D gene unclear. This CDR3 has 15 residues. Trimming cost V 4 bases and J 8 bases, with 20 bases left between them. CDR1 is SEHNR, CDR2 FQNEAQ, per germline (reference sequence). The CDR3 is CASSSERNLRETQYF. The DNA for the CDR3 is TGTGCCAGCAGCTCCGAAAGAAACCTAAGAGAAACCCAGTACTTC.

CDR3 amino acids: CASSLVGAGANVLTF. The CDR3 DNA follows: TGTGCCAGCAGCTTGGTAGGGGCCGGGGCCAACGTCCTGACTTTC. The chain carries TRBV5-5 and TRBJ2-6; a possible D gene is TRBD1 (5 bases). From germline, CDR1 is SGHKS and CDR2 YYEKEE (reference sequence). Trimming removed 0 bases at V and 4 bases at J, with 8 bases between. The length of the CDR3 is 15 residues.

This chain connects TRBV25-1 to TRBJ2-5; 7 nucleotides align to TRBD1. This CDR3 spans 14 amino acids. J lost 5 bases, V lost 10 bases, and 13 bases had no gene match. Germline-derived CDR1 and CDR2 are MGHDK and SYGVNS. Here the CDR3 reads CATHSPTGDETQYF. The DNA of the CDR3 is TGTGCCACCCATTCCCCCACAGGGGACGAGACCCAGTACTTC.

CDR3 in DNA: TGTGCCAGCAGCTCCCCCGGTGGCAATGAGCAGTTCTTC. Translation gives CASSSPGGNEQFF. The chain is built from TRBV11-3 and TRBJ2-1; D not resolved. CDR3 size: 13 residues. Germline CDR1 and CDR2: SGHNT and YENEEA. V lost 4 bases and J 6 bases, leaving 10 bases between the germline ends.

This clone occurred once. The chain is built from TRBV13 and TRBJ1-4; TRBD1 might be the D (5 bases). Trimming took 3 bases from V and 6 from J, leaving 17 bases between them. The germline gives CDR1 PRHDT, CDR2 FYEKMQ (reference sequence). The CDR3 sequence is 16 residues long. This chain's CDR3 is CASSFRVPLGYEKLFF. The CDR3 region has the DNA TGTGCCAGCAGCTTCAGGGTCCCGCTGGGGTATGAAAAACTGTTTTTT.

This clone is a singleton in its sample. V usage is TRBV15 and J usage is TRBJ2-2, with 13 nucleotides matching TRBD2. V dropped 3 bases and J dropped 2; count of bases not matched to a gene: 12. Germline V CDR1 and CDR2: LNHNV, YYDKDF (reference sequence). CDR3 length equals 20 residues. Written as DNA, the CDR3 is TGTGCCACCAGCAGCGGGGACAGGGGGGGACTAGCGGGAAACACCGGGGAGCTGTTTTTT. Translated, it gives CATSSGDRGGLAGNTGELFF.

The CDR3 loop is CASSYHNEQFF. The CDR3 DNA sequence: TGTGCTAGTTCCTATCACAATGAGCAGTTCTTC. The chain employs TRBV12-5 and TRBJ2-1; D not resolved. V lost 8 bases and J lost 5, with 7 bases in between. The CDR3 is 11 amino acids. Germline V gene lookup returns CDR1 LGHNT and CDR2 FRNRAP. Supplemented by reference TRBV12-5 and TRBJ2-1, the full variable domain reads DARVTQTPRHKVTEMGQEVTMRCQPILGHNTVFWYRQTMMQGLELLAYFRNRAPLDDSGMPKDRFSAEMPDATLATLKIQPSEPRDSAVYFCASSYHNEQFFGPGTRLTVL.

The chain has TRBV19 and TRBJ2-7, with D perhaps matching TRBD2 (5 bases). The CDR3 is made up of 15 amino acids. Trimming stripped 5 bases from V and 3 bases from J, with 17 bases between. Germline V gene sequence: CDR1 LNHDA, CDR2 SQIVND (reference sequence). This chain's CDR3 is CASSLESAGGYEQYF. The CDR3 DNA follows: TGTGCCAGTAGTTTGGAATCCGCGGGTGGCTACGAGCAGTACTTC.

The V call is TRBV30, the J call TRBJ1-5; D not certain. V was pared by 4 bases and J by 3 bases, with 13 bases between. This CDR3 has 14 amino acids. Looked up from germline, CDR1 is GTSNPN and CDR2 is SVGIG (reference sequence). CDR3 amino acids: CAWTVGSFNQPQHF. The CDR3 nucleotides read TGTGCCTGGACCGTGGGCAGTTTCAATCAGCCCCAGCATTTT.

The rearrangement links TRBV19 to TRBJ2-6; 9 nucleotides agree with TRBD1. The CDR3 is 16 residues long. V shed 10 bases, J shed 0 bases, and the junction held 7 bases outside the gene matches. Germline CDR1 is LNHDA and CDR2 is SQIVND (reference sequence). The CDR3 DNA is TGTGCCACCTCGACAGGGGGGAGCTCTGGGGCCAACGTCCTGACTTTC. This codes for CATSTGGSSGANVLTF.

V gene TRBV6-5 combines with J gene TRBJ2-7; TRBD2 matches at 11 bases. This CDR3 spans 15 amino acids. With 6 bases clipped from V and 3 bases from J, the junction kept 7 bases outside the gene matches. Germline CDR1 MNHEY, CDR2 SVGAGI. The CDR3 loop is CASRAGLAGNYEQYF. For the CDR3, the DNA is TGTGCCAGCAGGGCTGGACTAGCGGGCAACTACGAGCAGTACTTC.

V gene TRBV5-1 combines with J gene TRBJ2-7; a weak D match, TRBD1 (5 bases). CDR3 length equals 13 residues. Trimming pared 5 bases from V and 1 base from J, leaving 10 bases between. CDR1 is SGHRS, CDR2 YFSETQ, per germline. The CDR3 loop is CASSYQGSYEQYF. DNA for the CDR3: TGCGCCAGCAGTTATCAGGGATCCTACGAGCAGTACTTC.

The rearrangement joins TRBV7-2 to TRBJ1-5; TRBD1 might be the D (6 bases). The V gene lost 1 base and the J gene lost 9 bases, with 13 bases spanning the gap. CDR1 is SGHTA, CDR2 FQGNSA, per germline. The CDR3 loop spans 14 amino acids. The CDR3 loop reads CASSLGKGGRPQHF. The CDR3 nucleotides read TGTGCCAGCAGCTTAGGTAAAGGGGGTCGGCCCCAGCATTTT.

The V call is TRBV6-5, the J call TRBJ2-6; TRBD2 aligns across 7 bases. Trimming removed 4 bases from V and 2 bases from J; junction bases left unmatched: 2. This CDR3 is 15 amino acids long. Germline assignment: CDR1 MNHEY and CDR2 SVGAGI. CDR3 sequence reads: CASSSGGAGANVLTF. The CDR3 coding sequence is TGTGCCAGCAGTTCTGGGGGGGCTGGGGCCAACGTCCTGACTTTC.

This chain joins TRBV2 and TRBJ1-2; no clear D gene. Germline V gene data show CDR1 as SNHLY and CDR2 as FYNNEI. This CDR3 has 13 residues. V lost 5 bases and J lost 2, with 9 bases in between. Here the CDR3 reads CASSYQINYGYTF. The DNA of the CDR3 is TGTGCCAGCAGTTATCAGATAAACTATGGCTACACCTTC.

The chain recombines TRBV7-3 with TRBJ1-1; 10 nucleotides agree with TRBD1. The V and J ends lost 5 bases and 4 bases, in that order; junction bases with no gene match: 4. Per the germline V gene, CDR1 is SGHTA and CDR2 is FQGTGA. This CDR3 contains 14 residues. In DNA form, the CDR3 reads TGTGCCAGCAGCCGACAGGGGGCTGGCACTGAAGCTTTCTTT. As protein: CASSRQGAGTEAFF.

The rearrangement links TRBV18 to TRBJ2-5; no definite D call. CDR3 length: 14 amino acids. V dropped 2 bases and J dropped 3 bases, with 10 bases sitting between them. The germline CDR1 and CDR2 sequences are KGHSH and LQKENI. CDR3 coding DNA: TGTGCCAGCTCACCATCCCTCGCGGAAGAGACCCAGTACTTC. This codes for CASSPSLAEETQYF.

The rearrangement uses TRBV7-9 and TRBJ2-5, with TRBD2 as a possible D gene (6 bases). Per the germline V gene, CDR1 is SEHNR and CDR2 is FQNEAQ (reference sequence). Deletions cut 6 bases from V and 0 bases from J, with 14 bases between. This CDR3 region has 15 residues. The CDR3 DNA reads TGTGCCAGCAGTTTTGCGGGACCTTACCAAGAGACCCAGTACTTC. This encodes CASSFAGPYQETQYF.

CDR3 sequence (DNA): TGTGCCAGCAGTTTATCGGAGCCCGAGCAGTACTTC. Translated, it gives CASSLSEPEQYF. The V gene is TRBV28, the J gene TRBJ2-7; D remains unclear. CDR3 length: 12 amino acids. The germline gives CDR1 MDHEN, CDR2 SYDVKM. Trimming removed 1 base from V and 6 bases from J, with 7 bases in between.

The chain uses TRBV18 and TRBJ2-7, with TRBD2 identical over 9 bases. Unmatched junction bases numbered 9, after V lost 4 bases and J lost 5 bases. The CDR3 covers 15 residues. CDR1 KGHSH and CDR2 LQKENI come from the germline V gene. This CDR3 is CASSLGLASFDEQYF. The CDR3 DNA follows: TGTGCCAGCTCACTAGGACTAGCGAGTTTCGACGAGCAGTACTTC.

The CDR3 loop is CASSLDGARSTEAFF. CDR3 in DNA: TGTGCCAGCAGTTTGGATGGGGCCCGGAGCACTGAAGCTTTCTTT. V and J are TRBV6-6 and TRBJ1-1; tentatively, D is TRBD1 (5 bases). This CDR3 has 15 residues. Trimming stripped 4 bases from V and 4 bases from J, with 16 bases between. The germline gives CDR1 MNHNY, CDR2 SVGAGI (reference sequence).

The CDR3 spells CASSFSGGAVDTQYF. The CDR3 region has the DNA TGTGCCAGCAGCTTTAGCGGGGGGGCCGTAGATACGCAGTATTTT. The chain is built from TRBV11-2 and TRBJ2-3, with 11 bases that match TRBD2. The CDR3 consists of 15 residues. From germline, CDR1 is SGHAT and CDR2 FQNNGV. V was pared by 3 bases and J by 5 bases, with 4 bases of the junction left unmatched. Full variable domain (remainder filled in from reference TRBV11-2 and TRBJ2-3): EAGVAQSPRYKIIEKRQSVAFWCNPISGHATLYWYQQILGQGPKLLIQFQNNGVVDDSQLPKDRFSAERLKGVDSTLKIQPAKLEDSAVYLCASSFSGGAVDTQYFGPGTRLTVL.

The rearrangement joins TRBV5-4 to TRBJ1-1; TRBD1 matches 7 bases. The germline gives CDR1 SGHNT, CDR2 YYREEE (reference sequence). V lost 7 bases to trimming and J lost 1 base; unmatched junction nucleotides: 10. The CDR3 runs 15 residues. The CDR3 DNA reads TGTGCCAGCCAAAATCGGAAGGGGGCGAACACTGAAGCTTTCTTT. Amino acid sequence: CASQNRKGANTEAFF.

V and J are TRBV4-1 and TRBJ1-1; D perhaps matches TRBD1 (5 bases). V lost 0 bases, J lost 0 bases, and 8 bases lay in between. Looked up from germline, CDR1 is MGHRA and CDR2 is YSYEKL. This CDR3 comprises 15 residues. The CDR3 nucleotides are TGCGCCAGCAGCCAAGAGGGGCGTATGAACACTGAAGCTTTCTTT. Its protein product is CASSQEGRMNTEAFF.

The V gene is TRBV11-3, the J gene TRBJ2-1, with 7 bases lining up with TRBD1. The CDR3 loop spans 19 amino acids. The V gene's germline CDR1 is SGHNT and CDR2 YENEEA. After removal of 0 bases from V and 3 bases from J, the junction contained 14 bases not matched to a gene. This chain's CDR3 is CASSLDLNRGKLDYNEQFF. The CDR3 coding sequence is TGTGCCAGCAGCTTAGATCTGAACAGGGGCAAGTTAGACTACAATGAGCAGTTCTTC.

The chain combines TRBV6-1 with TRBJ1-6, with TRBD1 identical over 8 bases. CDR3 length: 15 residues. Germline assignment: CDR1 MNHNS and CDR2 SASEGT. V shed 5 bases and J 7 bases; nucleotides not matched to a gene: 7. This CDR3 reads CASSPDRGSNSPLHF. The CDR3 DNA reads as TGTGCCAGCAGTCCCGACAGGGGTAGCAATTCACCCCTCCACTTT.